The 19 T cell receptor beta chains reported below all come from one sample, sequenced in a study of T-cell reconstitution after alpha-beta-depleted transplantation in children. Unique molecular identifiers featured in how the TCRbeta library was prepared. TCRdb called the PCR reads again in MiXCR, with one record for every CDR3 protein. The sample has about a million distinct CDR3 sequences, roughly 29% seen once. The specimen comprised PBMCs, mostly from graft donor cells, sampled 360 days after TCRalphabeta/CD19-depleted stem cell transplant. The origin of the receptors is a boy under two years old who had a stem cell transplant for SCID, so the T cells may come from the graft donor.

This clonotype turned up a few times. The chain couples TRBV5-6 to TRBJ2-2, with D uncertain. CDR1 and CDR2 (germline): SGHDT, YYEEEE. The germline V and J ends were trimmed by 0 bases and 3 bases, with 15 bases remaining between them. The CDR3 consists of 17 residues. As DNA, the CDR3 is TGTGCCAGCAGCTTGGCGTTTCCCGGCAGGTACACCGGGGAGCTGTTTTTT. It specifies CASSLAFPGRYTGELFF.

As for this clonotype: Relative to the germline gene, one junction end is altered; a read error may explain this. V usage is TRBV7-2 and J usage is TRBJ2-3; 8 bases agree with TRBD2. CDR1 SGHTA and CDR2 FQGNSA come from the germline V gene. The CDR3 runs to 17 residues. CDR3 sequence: CASSQDKGRGDTDTQYF. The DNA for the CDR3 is TGCGCCAGCAGCCAAGACAAGGGGCGGGGGGACACAGATACGCAGTATTTT. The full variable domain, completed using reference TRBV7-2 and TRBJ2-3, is GAGVSQSPSNKVTEKGKDVELRCDPISGHTALYWYRQSLGQGLEFLIYFQGNSAPDKSGLPSDRFSAERTGGSVSTLTIQRTQQEDSAVYLCASSQDKGRGDTDTQYFGPGTRLTVL.

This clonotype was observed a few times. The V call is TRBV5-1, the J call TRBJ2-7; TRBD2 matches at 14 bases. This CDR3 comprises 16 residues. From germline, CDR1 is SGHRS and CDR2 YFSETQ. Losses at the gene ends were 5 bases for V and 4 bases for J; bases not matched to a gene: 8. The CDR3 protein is CASSMKGLAGEYEQYF. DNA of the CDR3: TGCGCCAGCAGTATGAAGGGACTAGCGGGGGAATACGAGCAGTACTTC. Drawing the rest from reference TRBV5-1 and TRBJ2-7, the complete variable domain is KAGVTQTPRYLIKTRGQQVTLSCSPISGHRSVSWYQQTPGQGLQFLFEYFSETQRNKGNFPGRFSGRQFSNSRSEMNVSTLELGDSALYLCASSMKGLAGEYEQYFGPGTRLTVT.

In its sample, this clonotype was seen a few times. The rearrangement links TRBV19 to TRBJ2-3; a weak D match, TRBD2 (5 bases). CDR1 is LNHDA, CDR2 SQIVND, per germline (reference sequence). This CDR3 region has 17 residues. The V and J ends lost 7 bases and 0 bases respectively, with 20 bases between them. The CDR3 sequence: CASKAPMGKRSTDTQYF. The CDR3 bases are TGTGCCAGTAAGGCTCCTATGGGGAAGCGGAGCACAGATACGCAGTATTTT.

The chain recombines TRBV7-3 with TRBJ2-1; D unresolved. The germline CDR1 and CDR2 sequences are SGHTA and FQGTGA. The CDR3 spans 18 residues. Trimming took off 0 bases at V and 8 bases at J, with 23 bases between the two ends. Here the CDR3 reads CASSLTTWGTTLQDEQFF. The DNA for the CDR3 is TGTGCCAGCAGCTTAACTACGTGGGGTACAACGCTGCAGGATGAGCAGTTCTTC.

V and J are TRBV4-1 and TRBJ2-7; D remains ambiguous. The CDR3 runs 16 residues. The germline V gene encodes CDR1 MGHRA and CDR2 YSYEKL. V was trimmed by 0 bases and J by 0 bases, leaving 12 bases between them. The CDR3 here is CASSQDRASVSYEQYF. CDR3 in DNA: TGCGCCAGCAGCCAAGATCGGGCATCTGTCTCCTACGAGCAGTACTTC.

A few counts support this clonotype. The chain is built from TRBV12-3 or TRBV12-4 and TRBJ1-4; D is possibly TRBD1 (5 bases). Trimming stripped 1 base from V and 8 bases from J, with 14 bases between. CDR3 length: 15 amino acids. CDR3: CASSLGGQGGEKLFF. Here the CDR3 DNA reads TGTGCCAGCAGTTTAGGCGGGCAGGGAGGAGAAAAACTGTTTTTT.

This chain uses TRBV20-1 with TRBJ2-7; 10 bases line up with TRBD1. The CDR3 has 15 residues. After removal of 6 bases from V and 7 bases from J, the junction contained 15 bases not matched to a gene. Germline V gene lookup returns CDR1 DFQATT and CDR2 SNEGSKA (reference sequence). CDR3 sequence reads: CSAALWGQGSQEQYF. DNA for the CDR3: TGCAGTGCGGCCCTTTGGGGACAGGGGTCACAGGAGCAGTACTTC.

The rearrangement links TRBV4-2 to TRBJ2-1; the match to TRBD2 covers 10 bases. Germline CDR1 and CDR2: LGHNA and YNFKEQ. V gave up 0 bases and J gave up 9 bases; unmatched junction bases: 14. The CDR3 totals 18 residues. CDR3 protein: CASSQEPRGLAGVGEQFF. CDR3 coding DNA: TGTGCCAGCAGCCAAGAACCTCGAGGGCTAGCGGGGGTGGGTGAGCAGTTCTTC.

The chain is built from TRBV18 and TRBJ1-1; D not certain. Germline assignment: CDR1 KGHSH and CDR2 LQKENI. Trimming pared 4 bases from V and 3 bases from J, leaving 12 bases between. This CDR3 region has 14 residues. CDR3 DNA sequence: TGTGCCAGCTCACTGGAGGGCTTTGACACTGAAGCTTTCTTT. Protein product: CASSLEGFDTEAFF.

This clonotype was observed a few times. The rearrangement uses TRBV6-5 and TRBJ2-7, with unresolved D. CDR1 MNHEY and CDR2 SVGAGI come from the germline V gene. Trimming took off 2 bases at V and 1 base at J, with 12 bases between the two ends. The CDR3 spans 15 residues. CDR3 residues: CASSYTAGGSYEQYF. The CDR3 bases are TGTGCCAGCAGTTACACGGCAGGTGGTTCCTACGAGCAGTACTTC.

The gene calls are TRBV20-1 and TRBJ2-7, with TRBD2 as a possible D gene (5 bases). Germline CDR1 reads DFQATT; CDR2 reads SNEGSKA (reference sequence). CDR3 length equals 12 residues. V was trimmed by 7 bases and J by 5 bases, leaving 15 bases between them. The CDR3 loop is CSGMASRNEQYF. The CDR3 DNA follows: TGCAGTGGGATGGCTAGCAGGAACGAGCAGTACTTC.

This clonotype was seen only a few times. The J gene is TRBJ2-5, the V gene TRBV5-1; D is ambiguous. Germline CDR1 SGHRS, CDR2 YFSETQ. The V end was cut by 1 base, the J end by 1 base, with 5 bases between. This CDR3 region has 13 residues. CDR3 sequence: CASSLYLQETQYF. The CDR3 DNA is TGCGCCAGCAGCTTGTATCTCCAAGAGACCCAGTACTTC.

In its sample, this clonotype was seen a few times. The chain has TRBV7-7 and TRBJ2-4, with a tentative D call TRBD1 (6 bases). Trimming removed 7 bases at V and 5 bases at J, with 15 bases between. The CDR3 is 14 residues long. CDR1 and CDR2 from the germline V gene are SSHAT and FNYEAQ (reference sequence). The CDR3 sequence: CASTNRDKQNIQYF. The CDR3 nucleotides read TGTGCCAGCACAAACCGGGACAAACAAAACATTCAGTACTTC. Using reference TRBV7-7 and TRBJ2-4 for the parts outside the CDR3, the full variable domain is GAGVSQSPRYKVTKRGQDVTLRCDPISSHATLYWYQQALGQGPEFLTYFNYEAQPDKSGLPSDRFSAERPEGSISTLTIQRTEQRDSAMYRCASTNRDKQNIQYFGAGTRLSVL.

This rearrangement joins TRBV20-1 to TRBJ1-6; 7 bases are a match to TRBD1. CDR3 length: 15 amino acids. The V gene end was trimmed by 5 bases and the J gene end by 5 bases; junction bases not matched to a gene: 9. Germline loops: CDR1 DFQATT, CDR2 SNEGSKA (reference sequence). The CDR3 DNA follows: TGCAGTGCTTCCCCCTTAGACAGGGATAATTCACCCCTCCACTTT. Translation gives CSASPLDRDNSPLHF.

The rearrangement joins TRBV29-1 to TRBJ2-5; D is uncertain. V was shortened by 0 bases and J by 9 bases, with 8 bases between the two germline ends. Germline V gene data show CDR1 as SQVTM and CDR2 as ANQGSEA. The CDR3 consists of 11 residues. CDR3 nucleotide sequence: TGCAGCGTTGAAGATGACCGGGCCCAGTACTTC. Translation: CSVEDDRAQYF.

CDR3 loop: CASSESSSASSYNEQFF. In DNA, the CDR3 is TGCGCCAGCAGTGAGTCGAGTAGCGCAAGCTCCTACAATGAGCAGTTCTTC. The chain combines TRBV10-2 with TRBJ2-1; a possible D gene is TRBD2 (5 bases). Germline-derived CDR1 and CDR2 are WSHSY and SAAADI. CDR3 length: 17 amino acids. V gave up 0 bases and J gave up 0 bases, with 12 bases separating them.

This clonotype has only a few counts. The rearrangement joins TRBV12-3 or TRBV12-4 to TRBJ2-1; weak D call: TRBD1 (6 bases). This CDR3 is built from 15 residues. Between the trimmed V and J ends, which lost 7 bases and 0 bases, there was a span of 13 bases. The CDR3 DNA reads TGTGCCAGCACCTTGGGACACCCCTCCTACAATGAGCAGTTCTTC. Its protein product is CASTLGHPSYNEQFF.

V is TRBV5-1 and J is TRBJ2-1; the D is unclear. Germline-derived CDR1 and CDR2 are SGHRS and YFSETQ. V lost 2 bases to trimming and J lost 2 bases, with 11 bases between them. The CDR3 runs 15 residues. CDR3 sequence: CASSFWAGTYNEQFF. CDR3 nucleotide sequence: TGCGCCAGCAGCTTTTGGGCCGGCACCTACAATGAGCAGTTCTTC.